These 22 T cell receptor beta chains share one sample of origin, sequenced in a study of blood T cell repertoires in COVID-19. TCRdb's table, derived via immunoSEQ multiplex PCR, lists solely in-frame clones and lacks some. The data hold 10,000 to 15,000 clones, with 85% to 90% observed a single time. Sequencing was carried out using peripheral blood. The receptors were gathered from a human donor in a cohort sampled during active COVID-19.

CDR3 nucleotides: TGTGCCAGCAGACGACGACTAGCGGGCACAGATACGCAGTATTTT. Translated, it gives CASRRRLAGTDTQYF. V is TRBV5-6 and J is TRBJ2-3, with 9 bases lining up with TRBD2. J gave up 1 base and V 5 bases, and 5 bases lay outside the gene matches. This CDR3 spans 15 amino acids. Germline CDR1 and CDR2: SGHDT and YYEEEE.

The V gene is TRBV6-6, the J gene TRBJ2-7; TRBD1 is a possible D gene (6 bases). This CDR3 has 13 amino acids. V dropped 5 bases and J dropped 2 bases, with 10 bases sitting between them. Germline values: CDR1 MNHNY, CDR2 SVGAGI (reference sequence). CDR3 sequence reads: CASSGGHTYEQYF. DNA of the CDR3: TGTGCCAGCAGTGGGGGACACACCTACGAGCAGTACTTC.

J is TRBJ2-5 and V is TRBV12-5, with D hard to call. There are 12 residues in the CDR3. V was trimmed by 7 bases and J by 5 bases, leaving 11 bases between them. Per germline, CDR1 LGHNT and CDR2 FRNRAP. CDR3 nucleotides: TGTGCTAGTGTTCAGGCTGGGGAGACCCAGTACTTC. Translated, it gives CASVQAGETQYF.

The genes are TRBV18 and TRBJ2-7; 7 bases align to TRBD1. CDR3 length equals 14 residues. Germline V gene data show CDR1 as KGHSH and CDR2 as LQKENI. Trimming took 3 bases from V and 5 from J; bases not matched to a gene: 7. The CDR3 DNA is TGTGCCAGCTCACCTTTTCAGGGGGTCAACGAGCAGTACTTC. Translation: CASSPFQGVNEQYF. Drawing the rest from reference TRBV18 and TRBJ2-7, the complete variable domain is NAGVMQNPRHLVRRRGQEARLRCSPMKGHSHVYWYRQLPEEGLKFMVYLQKENIIDESGMPKERFSAEFPKEGPSILRIQQVVRGDSAAYFCASSPFQGVNEQYFGPGTRLTVT.

The gene calls are TRBV7-9 and TRBJ2-5; D possibly corresponds to TRBD2 (6 bases). The CDR3 has 15 residues. CDR1 and CDR2 from the germline V gene are SEHNR and FQNEAQ (reference sequence). V was trimmed by 2 bases and J by 0 bases, leaving 10 bases between them. CDR3 bases: TGTGCCAGCAGCTTACGGGACTGGTACCAAGAGACCCAGTACTTC. Its translation is CASSLRDWYQETQYF.

The CDR3: CASSEDQGNTIYF. CDR3 in DNA: TGTGCCAGCAGTGAAGATCAGGGAAACACCATATATTTT. The chain is built from TRBV2 and TRBJ1-3, with D uncertain. CDR1 is SNHLY, CDR2 FYNNEI, per germline. The V gene lost 1 base and the J gene lost 4 bases, with 5 bases spanning the gap. This CDR3 has 13 residues.

V is TRBV6-4 and J is TRBJ2-1; 9 bases are a match to TRBD1. CDR1 is MRHNA and CDR2 is SNTAGT in the germline V gene. CDR3 length: 14 residues. V gave up 3 bases and J gave up 8 bases; unmatched junction bases: 5. CDR3 sequence reads: CASSETGGIDEQFF. CDR3 bases: TGTGCCAGCAGTGAGACAGGGGGTATCGATGAGCAGTTCTTC.

The chain links TRBV2 to TRBJ2-2; 8 bases line up with TRBD1. The CDR3 is 14 amino acids. Germline loops: CDR1 SNHLY, CDR2 FYNNEI. V trimming: 7 bases; J trimming: 6 bases; junction bases outside the gene matches: 7. The CDR3 sequence: CASNDRGLPGELFF. The CDR3, as DNA: TGTGCCAGCAATGACAGGGGCCTCCCCGGGGAGCTGTTTTTT.

The chain joins TRBV6-6 to TRBJ2-3; 9 bases fit TRBD2. Germline V gene sequence: CDR1 MNHNY, CDR2 SVGAGI (reference sequence). Trimming cost V 2 bases and J 4 bases; bases outside gene matches: 4. This CDR3 is 15 amino acids long. The CDR3 is CASSYPSGRSDTQYF. As DNA, the CDR3 is TGTGCCAGCAGTTACCCCAGCGGGAGGTCAGATACGCAGTATTTT.

In this sample, this clone turned up once. The chain employs TRBV7-2 and TRBJ1-1; perhaps TRBD1 as D (6 bases). Germline values: CDR1 SGHTA, CDR2 FQGNSA. This CDR3 is built from 15 residues. V lost 1 base and J lost 1, with 10 bases in between. The CDR3 here is CASSLGDRKNTEAFF. The DNA for the CDR3 is TGTGCCAGCAGCTTAGGAGACAGGAAGAACACTGAAGCTTTCTTT.

This clone was counted once. The genes are TRBV6-2 or TRBV6-3 and TRBJ1-6, with 8 bases lining up with TRBD1. There are 16 residues in the CDR3. Germline-derived CDR1 and CDR2 are MNHEY and SVGEGT. Trimming cost V 6 bases and J 10 bases; bases outside gene matches: 14. The DNA for the CDR3 is TGTGCCAGCAGCCTGCTCGGACAGGGCCTTGGGTCACCCCTCCACTTT. Translation gives CASSLLGQGLGSPLHF.

The V and J genes are TRBV6-1 and TRBJ1-1; TRBD1 matches 10 bases. Losses at the gene ends were 2 bases for V and 0 bases for J; bases not matched to a gene: 6. The germline CDR1 and CDR2 sequences are MNHNS and SASEGT. The CDR3 consists of 17 residues. The CDR3 is CASSERPGQGVNTEAFF. CDR3 coding DNA: TGTGCCAGCAGTGAACGTCCCGGACAGGGGGTGAACACTGAAGCTTTCTTT.

The V and J genes are TRBV5-1 and TRBJ1-2; 7 bases map to TRBD1. Unmatched junction bases numbered 13, after V lost 1 base and J lost 4 bases. The CDR3 is 17 residues long. The germline V gene encodes CDR1 SGHRS and CDR2 YFSETQ. The DNA of the CDR3 is TGCGCCAGCAGCTTGAAGGGGGCCACAGGGGACCCCTATGGCTACACCTTC. Its translation: CASSLKGATGDPYGYTF.

This clone was seen a few times. V usage is TRBV5-1 and J usage is TRBJ2-1; perhaps TRBD2 as D (5 bases). Germline V lookup: CDR1 SGHRS, CDR2 YFSETQ. Trimming took 4 bases from V and 7 from J, leaving 9 bases between them. The CDR3 extends over 12 amino acids. As DNA, the CDR3 is TGCGCCAGCAGCCAATTAGCGAATGAGCAGTTCTTC. Its translation is CASSQLANEQFF.

The chain has TRBV5-1 and TRBJ2-1; 10 nucleotides align to TRBD2. V trimming: 4 bases; J trimming: 7 bases; junction bases outside the gene matches: 11. CDR3 length: 16 residues. CDR1 and CDR2 (germline): SGHRS, YFSETQ. This CDR3 is CASSPGGLAGVNEQFF. In DNA form, the CDR3 reads TGCGCCAGCAGCCCTGGAGGGCTAGCGGGGGTAAATGAGCAGTTCTTC.

This clone is a singleton in its sample. The chain employs TRBV7-8 and TRBJ2-7, with 9 nucleotides matching TRBD2. V was clipped by 3 bases and J by 3 bases; unmatched bases: 6. CDR1 and CDR2 (germline): SGHVS, FQNEAQ. The CDR3 runs to 15 residues. The CDR3 DNA is TGTGCCAGCAGCTTTGGACTAGCGTCTCTCTACGAGCAGTACTTC. Protein product: CASSFGLASLYEQYF. Full variable domain (outside the CDR3, taken from reference TRBV7-8 and TRBJ2-7): GAGVSQSPRYKVAKRGQDVALRCDPISGHVSLFWYQQALGQGPEFLTYFQNEAQLDKSGLPSDRFFAERPEGSVSTLKIQRTQQEDSAVYLCASSFGLASLYEQYFGPGTRLTVT.

The V and J genes are TRBV5-1 and TRBJ2-1; the match to TRBD1 covers 8 bases. Trimming removed 5 bases from V and 6 bases from J; junction bases left unmatched: 7. The CDR3 covers 14 residues. Per germline, CDR1 SGHRS and CDR2 YFSETQ. This CDR3 reads CASRPTTGGNEQFF. The CDR3 region has the DNA TGCGCCAGCAGACCTACAACAGGGGGCAATGAGCAGTTCTTC.

The V and J genes are TRBV12-3 or TRBV12-4 and TRBJ1-2; D remains unclear. Trimming stripped 5 bases from V and 4 bases from J, with 5 bases between. This CDR3 has 11 amino acids. The DNA for the CDR3 is TGTGCCAGCAGTACACGCTATGGCTACACCTTC. This encodes CASSTRYGYTF.

J is TRBJ1-2 and V is TRBV29-1, with TRBD1 matching over 9 bases. Germline V lookup: CDR1 SQVTM, CDR2 ANQGSEA. This CDR3 has 14 amino acids. V lost 4 bases and J lost 7; bases outside the gene matches: 10. The CDR3 sequence: CSVAGQGSPGGYTF. In DNA form, the CDR3 reads TGCAGCGTTGCGGGACAGGGCTCCCCCGGTGGCTACACCTTC.

This clone was recorded a few times. This chain joins TRBV18 and TRBJ2-7; 9 bases map to TRBD1. V gave up 5 bases and J gave up 1 base; unmatched junction bases: 3. This CDR3 region has 14 residues. The V gene's germline CDR1 is KGHSH and CDR2 LQKENI. The CDR3 protein is CASSNGQGSYEQYF. Here the CDR3 DNA reads TGTGCCAGCTCAAACGGACAGGGGTCCTACGAGCAGTACTTC.

The genes are TRBV5-1 and TRBJ1-1, with TRBD1 as a possible D gene (6 bases). The CDR3 contains 16 residues. V dropped 4 bases and J dropped 0 bases, with 16 bases sitting between them. In germline, CDR1 is SGHRS, CDR2 YFSETQ. CDR3: CASSPRTAPLNTEAFF. The CDR3, as DNA: TGCGCCAGCAGCCCGAGGACAGCGCCTTTGAACACTGAAGCTTTCTTT. The complete variable domain, with remaining parts taken from reference TRBV5-1 and TRBJ1-1, reads KAGVTQTPRYLIKTRGQQVTLSCSPISGHRSVSWYQQTPGQGLQFLFEYFSETQRNKGNFPGRFSGRQFSNSRSEMNVSTLELGDSALYLCASSPRTAPLNTEAFFGQGTRLTVV.

This clone was seen a handful of times. The CDR3 bases are TGTGCCAGCAGCCAAGATGCAGAAATGAACACTGAAGCTTTCTTT. Its protein is CASSQDAEMNTEAFF. The rearrangement joins TRBV3-1 (or the pseudogene TRBV3-2) to TRBJ1-1; D not certain. V shed 0 bases and J shed 0 bases, with 8 bases lying between them. The germline V gene has CDR1 LGHDT and CDR2 YNNKEL (reference sequence). This CDR3 region has 15 residues.